The T cell receptor beta chain under discussion was sequenced for a study of Graves' ophthalmopathy and Graves' hyperthyroidism (dated by TCRdb to about 2018). Concerning the study at large: Peripheral blood was collected at initial diagnosis, before any treatment. The study used signatures of the TCR beta repertoire to tell Graves' ophthalmopathy apart from Graves' hyperthyroidism and to predict which patients would progress to ophthalmopathy. In total, some 140 blood samples were TCR-sequenced: approximately 42 ophthalmopathy, under 80 hyperthyroidism and around 17 hyperthyroidism-to-ophthalmopathy patients. A discovery set of about a hundred patients (more than 40 ophthalmopathy, 55 to 65 stable hyperthyroidism) was enrolled to explore V-J signatures distinguishing ophthalmopathy from hyperthyroidism. For independent validation, a separate cohort was made up of 18 hyperthyroidism patients plus 17 patients who later progressed from hyperthyroidism to ophthalmopathy. T-cell repertoires of thyroid tissue and blood were compared in over 5 hyperthyroidism patients. Once sampling was done, hyperthyroidism patients were given methimazole at a starting dose of 30 mg daily, while ophthalmopathy patients were given high-dose intravenous methylprednisolone. Results the study describes overall, beyond this receptor: No statistical method was used to set the sample size in advance, and the investigators knew which group each participant was assigned to. The 13-signature model separated ophthalmopathy from stable hyperthyroidism with over 85% sensitivity and 81.08% specificity in cross-validation, and 80%/75% in the test set. Most expanded thyroid clonotypes with frequency above 0.001 were also detected in blood, suggesting blood repertoires may reflect the thyroid immune response. In validation, the model predicted ophthalmopathy progression with about 71% sensitivity and about 77% specificity; eleven to twelve predicted patients were CT-confirmed with GO in a median of approximately 6.2 months.

For repertoire sequencing, the TCR beta CDR3 regions were amplified from RNA transcripts. HTBI primers and the Qiagen OneStep RT-PCR kit were used in a first-round RT-PCR, which was followed by a second-round multiplex PCR, size selection and purification. Libraries were sequenced on an Illumina HiSeq2000 using paired-end 100 bp reads. The authors' analysis ran thus. SOAPnuke was used for read processing, and reads with adapters, uncalled bases, a mean Phred below 15, or no exact constant-primer or identifier match were discarded. COPE v1.2.5 was used to merge the high-quality paired reads. Clonotypes were defined as unique nucleotide sequences and were aligned to IMGT TRB V, D and J references using MiTCR v1.1. Analysis was restricted to V-J combinations with a frequency above 0.0001, which covered about 99% of repertoires. A TCR clonal expansion and chaos score per V-J combination was defined as the ratio of F50 clonal expansion to chaos observed in the TCRdist matrix. Welch's t-statistics and random forest were used to reduce the features to 10 to 15 V-J combinations, which were then used as input to a naive Bayes classifier. The similarity between thyroid and blood repertoires was quantified using the Morisita-Horn index. TCRdb reran the public reads through fastp at Q25 and MiXCR, keeping productive beta chains. Every distinct CDR3 protein forms one entry, paired with its most common genes and DNA. In this record, the V and J calls reflect TCRdb's handling and not the investigators' own analysis. The sample records hundreds of thousands of distinct CDR3 sequences, about 40% of which are singletons. The ten largest make up over 2.5% of the sample.

The junction carries 11 bases between V and J, which are trimmed by 6 bases and 6 bases respectively. From the cysteine up to the phenylalanine, the CDR3 has a length of 12 residues. Only CDR3 DNA is held: 36 bases, read in frame from base 1. The germline V gene (reference sequence) gives CDR1 as DFQATT and CDR2 as SNEGSKA. Ophthalmopathy patients were characterized by moderately to severely active disease, a Clinical Activity Score of at least 3, a NOSPECS grade of at least 4, and a disease duration under 3 months. Anyone with other autoimmune diseases, uncontrolled infections, pregnancy or lactation was excluded from the study. Clinical symptoms, serum thyroxine, TRAb, thyroid ultrasound and orbital computed tomography were used for diagnosis. Using Ficoll-Paque density gradient centrifugation, PBMCs were isolated from 10 ml of fresh peripheral blood. Total RNA was extracted with Trizol reagent and quality-checked on an Agilent 2100 Bioanalyzer.

This clonotype has at least ten counts. Its antigen is still unknown. Base qualities are missing; no much larger clone stands one base away. Sequenced: peripheral blood. This receptor was identified in an adult man with Graves' ophthalmopathy. The sequence joins TRBV20-1 to TRBJ2-2, with no reliable assignment of the D segment. The CDR3 corresponds to CSAQTNPGELFF. The nucleotide sequence is given as TGCAGTGCGCAGACGAATCCCGGGGAGCTGTTTTTT.